One T cell receptor (beta chain) is described in this entry. The J segment lost 2 bases and the V segment lost 7 bases, leaving 8 bases of the junction unmatched. The CDR3 is 16 amino acids. The V gene's germline CDR1 is WSHSY and CDR2 SAAADI. Profiled with immunoSEQ multiplex PCR; TCRdb holds only in-frame clones, not every one. The sample consists of approximately 240,000 clones, around 83% of them appearing once. The data are from a study of blood T cell repertoires in COVID-19. The specimen sequenced was PBMCs or T cells enriched from blood (not recorded which). This sequence was found in a woman aged 40 to 49 with acute COVID-19. The J gene is TRBJ2-1, the V gene TRBV10-2; 10 bases map to TRBD2. The CDR3 is CASTFSLAGAYNEQFF. The CDR3, as DNA: TGCGCCAGCACCTTTTCCCTAGCGGGAGCCTACAATGAGCAGTTCTTC.